This T cell receptor beta chain emerged from a study of blood T cell repertoires in COVID-19. The junction had 8 bases not matched to a gene; V was cut back by 3 bases and J by 0 bases. This CDR3 comprises 15 residues. Germline V lookup: CDR1 DFQATT, CDR2 SNEGSKA (reference sequence). Data came from immunoSEQ multiplex PCR; TCRdb stores just in-frame clones and leaves some out. The table lists tens of thousands of clones, approximately 84% of them singletons, with approximately 15% in the top ten. The J gene is TRBJ2-7, the V gene TRBV20-1; TRBD2 matches at 7 bases. Sequencing was carried out using peripheral blood. The receptor was isolated from a middle-aged man with COVID-19, enrolled during active disease. The DNA of the CDR3 is TGCAGTGCTAGTGTGGCTAGCGGTGTCTCCTACGAGCAGTACTTC. Its protein is CSASVASGVSYEQYF.